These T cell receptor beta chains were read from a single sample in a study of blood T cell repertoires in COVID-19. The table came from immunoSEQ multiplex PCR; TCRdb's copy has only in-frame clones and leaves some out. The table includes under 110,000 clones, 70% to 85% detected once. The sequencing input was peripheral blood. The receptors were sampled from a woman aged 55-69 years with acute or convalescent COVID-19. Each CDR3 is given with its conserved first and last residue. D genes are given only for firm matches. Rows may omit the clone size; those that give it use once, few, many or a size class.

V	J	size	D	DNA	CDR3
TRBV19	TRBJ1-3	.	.	TGTGCCAGTTCCCCCGGGTCCTCTGGAAACACCATATATTTT	CASSPGSSGNTIYF
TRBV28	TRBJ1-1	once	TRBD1	TGTGCCAGCAGTCGTCCGGGACAGGGTGTGACTGAAGCTTTCTTT	CASSRPGQGVTEAFF
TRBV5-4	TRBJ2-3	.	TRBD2	TGTGCCAGCAGCAAGACTAGCGGGGGGGCCGGCACAGATACGCAGTATTTT	CASSKTSGGAGTDTQYF
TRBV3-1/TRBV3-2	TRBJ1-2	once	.	TGTGCCAGCAGCCCCTACTACCTGGACAGCCGGATCTATGGCTACACCTTC	CASSPYYLDSRIYGYTF
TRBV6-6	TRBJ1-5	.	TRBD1	TGTGCCAGCAGTTTCGGACAGGGCGGCAATCAGCCCCAGCATTTT	CASSFGQGGNQPQHF
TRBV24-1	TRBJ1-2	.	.	TGTGCCACCAGTGATGGCTCAAACTATGGCTACACCTTC	CATSDGSNYGYTF
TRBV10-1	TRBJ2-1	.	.	TGCGCCAGCAGTGACGGAGGTCTCGAGTTCTTC	CASSDGGLEFF
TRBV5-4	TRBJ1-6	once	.	TGTGCCAGCACCCCGACCCGCCTGACGACAAATTCACCCCTCCACTTT	CASTPTRLTTNSPLHF
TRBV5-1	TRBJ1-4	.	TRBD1	TGCGCCAGCAGCTTTGGGACAGCAGCAACTAATGAAAAACTGTTTTTT	CASSFGTAATNEKLFF
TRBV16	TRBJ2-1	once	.	TGTGCCAGCAGCCAACCAGGGTGGGATGAGCAGTTCTTC	CASSQPGWDEQFF
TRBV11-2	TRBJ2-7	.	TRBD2	TGTGCCAGCAGCTTAGAGGGACTAGCGGGATACGAGCAGTACTTC	CASSLEGLAGYEQYF
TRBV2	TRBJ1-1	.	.	TGTGCCAGCACGGAACAGGGGAACACTGAAGCTTTCTTT	CASTEQGNTEAFF
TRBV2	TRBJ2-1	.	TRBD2	TGTGCCAGCAGAGGACTAGCAGGCGACAATGAGCAGTTCTTC	CASRGLAGDNEQFF
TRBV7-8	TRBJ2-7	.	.	TGTGCCAGCAGCTTAGGGGCAGACTCCTACGAGCAGTACTTC	CASSLGADSYEQYF
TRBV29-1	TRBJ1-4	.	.	TGCAGCGTTGAAGATCTTGAAAAACTGTTTTTT	CSVEDLEKLFF
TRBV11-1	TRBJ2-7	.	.	TGTGCCAGCAGCTTAGACAGGGATCCCTACGAGCAGTACTTC	CASSLDRDPYEQYF
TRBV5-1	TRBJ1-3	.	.	TGCGCCAGCAGCTTGGATAGACTCCGCTCGGGCACCATATATTTT	CASSLDRLRSGTIYF
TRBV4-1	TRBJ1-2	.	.	TGCGCCAGCAGCCAAGTGCAGGGAACAGCTAACTATGGCTACACCTTC	CASSQVQGTANYGYTF
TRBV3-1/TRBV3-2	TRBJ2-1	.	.	TGTGCCAGCAGCGGACGCCAGATCGGGGACTCCTACAATGAGCAGTTCTTC	CASSGRQIGDSYNEQFF
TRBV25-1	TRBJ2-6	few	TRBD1	TGTGCCAGCAGTGTCACCGGGACAGGGGTGTCCGGGGCCAACGTCCTGACTTTC	CASSVTGTGVSGANVLTF
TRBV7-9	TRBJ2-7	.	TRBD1	TGTGCCAGCAACCTAGGACAGGGGACCTACGAGCAGTACTTC	CASNLGQGTYEQYF
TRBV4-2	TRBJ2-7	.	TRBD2	TGTGCCAGCAGCCAAGAAGTTAGCGGGGTCGAGCAGTACTTC	CASSQEVSGVEQYF